The 14 T cell receptor beta chains reported below all come from one sample, sequenced in a study of blood T cell repertoires in COVID-19. Data came from immunoSEQ multiplex PCR; TCRdb stores just in-frame clones and leaves some out. Among almost 500,000 clones listed, less than 90% were seen once. The sample comprised PBMCs or T cells enriched from blood (not recorded which). The receptors here all came from a woman aged 55-70 years who had recovered from COVID-19.

The V call is TRBV24-1, the J call TRBJ1-5; perhaps TRBD1 as D (6 bases). CDR3 length: 14 amino acids. The ends were cut back, 11 bases at V and 0 bases at J, with 13 bases in the middle. Germline lookup yields CDR1 KGHDR and CDR2 SFDVKD. The CDR3 DNA follows: TGTGCCATCCCGACAGGCCATAGCAATCAGCCCCAGCATTTT. Protein: CAIPTGHSNQPQHF.

V usage is TRBV5-1 and J usage is TRBJ2-5; 11 bases fit TRBD2. V gave up 0 bases and J gave up 5 bases; unmatched junction bases: 6. Germline CDR1 SGHRS, CDR2 YFSETQ. The CDR3 runs to 16 residues. CDR3 in DNA: TGCGCCAGCAGCTTGGGGCTAGCGGGGGGAGTGGAGACCCAGTACTTC. It encodes CASSLGLAGGVETQYF.

The chain recombines TRBV2 with TRBJ1-5; tentative D call: TRBD1 (6 bases). This CDR3 spans 14 amino acids. V was trimmed by 6 bases and J by 3 bases, leaving 12 bases between them. The germline CDR1 and CDR2 sequences are SNHLY and FYNNEI. The chain's CDR3 is CASSTGTNNQPQHF. In DNA form, the CDR3 reads TGTGCCAGCAGCACCGGGACAAACAATCAGCCCCAGCATTTT. The full variable domain, its missing parts supplied by reference TRBV2 and TRBJ1-5, is EPEVTQTPSHQVTQMGQEVILRCVPISNHLYFYWYRQILGQKVEFLVSFYNNEISEKSEIFDDQFSVERPDGSNFTLKIRSTKLEDSAMYFCASSTGTNNQPQHFGDGTRLSIL.

This chain joins TRBV6-5 and TRBJ1-1; D may be TRBD1 (5 bases). CDR1 MNHEY and CDR2 SVGAGI come from the germline V gene. V lost 8 bases and J lost 0, with 13 bases in between. There are 14 residues in the CDR3. The CDR3 nucleotides are TGTGCCAGCGTTAGGGCAGGGCTGAACACTGAAGCTTTCTTT. Encoded protein: CASVRAGLNTEAFF.

There are a few counts of this clone. J is TRBJ1-5 and V is TRBV6-1; 7 positions agree with TRBD1. With V trimmed by 3 bases and J by 4 bases, 12 bases remained unmatched. This CDR3 region has 17 residues. CDR1 MNHNS and CDR2 SASEGT come from the germline V gene. CDR3 in amino acids: CASSDPGQRTGNQPQHF. Written as DNA, the CDR3 is TGTGCCAGCAGTGACCCGGGACAGAGAACGGGGAATCAGCCCCAGCATTTT.

V and J are TRBV12-5 and TRBJ2-3, with 7 bases fitting TRBD1. J gave up 3 bases and V 0 bases, and 9 bases lay outside the gene matches. CDR3 length equals 17 residues. Germline loops: CDR1 LGHNT, CDR2 FRNRAP. The CDR3 region is CASGLVVGTEGTDTQYF. CDR3 sequence (DNA): TGTGCTAGTGGTTTGGTAGTAGGGACAGAAGGGACAGATACGCAGTATTTT.

The gene calls are TRBV2 and TRBJ1-1; D is unclear. Germline CDR1 SNHLY, CDR2 FYNNEI. CDR3 length equals 13 residues. Trimming pared 3 bases from V and 8 bases from J, leaving 13 bases between. In DNA, the CDR3 is TGTGCCAGCAGTGATAGAGGGTTTGGGGAAGCTTTCTTT. Protein sequence: CASSDRGFGEAFF.

The chain recombines TRBV7-2 with TRBJ2-3, with 12 positions matching TRBD2. Germline V gene sequence: CDR1 SGHTA, CDR2 FQGNSA. After removal of 5 bases from V and 5 bases from J, the junction contained 5 bases not matched to a gene. CDR3 length: 15 amino acids. The CDR3 coding sequence is TGTGCCAGCAGCGCACTAGCGGGGGGCGGAGATACGCAGTATTTT. The encoded protein is CASSALAGGGDTQYF.

The rearrangement joins TRBV2 to TRBJ2-1, with 8 bases identical to TRBD1. CDR1 and CDR2 from the germline V gene are SNHLY and FYNNEI. Unmatched junction bases numbered 5, after V lost 1 base and J lost 9 bases. This CDR3 comprises 14 residues. CDR3 nucleotides: TGTGCCAGCAGTGAAGAATGGACAGGGCTTGAGCAGTTCTTC. This sequence encodes CASSEEWTGLEQFF.

Turning to this clone: Other nucleotide sequences from this sample produce the same CDR3. This chain joins TRBV7-9 and TRBJ2-1; D may be TRBD2 (6 bases). The CDR3 length is 17 residues. Germline CDR1 is SEHNR and CDR2 is FQNEAQ (reference sequence). Trimming removed 2 bases at V and 8 bases at J, with 22 bases between. The CDR3 DNA sequence: TGTGCCAGCAGCTTACCTGGAGGGTTGTTCGTTAATTATGAGCAGTTCTTC. Protein product: CASSLPGGLFVNYEQFF.

This chain uses TRBV9 with TRBJ1-2; a weak D match, TRBD1 (5 bases). The germline CDR1 and CDR2 sequences are SGDLS and YYNGEE. CDR3 length: 15 amino acids. V shed 0 bases and J shed 3 bases, with 12 bases lying between them. The CDR3 reads CASSVGSAGYYGYTF. Here the CDR3 DNA reads TGTGCCAGCAGCGTAGGATCCGCAGGGTACTATGGCTACACCTTC.

The CDR3 loop reads CASIRGLGNSGNTIYF. CDR3 nucleotide sequence: TGTGCCAGCATTAGAGGCTTAGGAAACTCTGGAAACACCATATATTTT. V and J are TRBV28 and TRBJ1-3; no firm D call. V shed 7 bases and J shed 0 bases, with 16 bases lying between them. CDR3 size: 16 residues. Germline CDR1 reads MDHEN; CDR2 reads SYDVKM.

This clone occurred a few times. The chain couples TRBV14 to TRBJ1-3; 7 nucleotides agree with TRBD1. Germline V gives CDR1 SGHDN, CDR2 FVKESK. The length of the CDR3 is 15 residues. The junction had 3 bases not matched to a gene; V was cut back by 4 bases and J by 0 bases. CDR3 nucleotides: TGTGCCAGCAGCCCGACAGGGAGCTCTGGAAACACCATATATTTT. This codes for CASSPTGSSGNTIYF.

The sample holds many counts of this clone. The chain recombines TRBV15 with TRBJ1-5; no clear D. V was trimmed by 0 bases and J by 0 bases, leaving 15 bases between them. This CDR3 region has 18 residues. The V gene's germline CDR1 is LNHNV and CDR2 YYDKDF (reference sequence). CDR3 in DNA: TGTGCCACCAGCAGAGATAGAGGTGAGGGAGATAGCAATCAGCCCCAGCATTTT. Translating it yields CATSRDRGEGDSNQPQHF. Supplemented by reference TRBV15 and TRBJ1-5, the full variable domain reads DAMVIQNPRYQVTQFGKPVTLSCSQTLNHNVMYWYQQKSSQAPKLLFHYYDKDFNNEADTPDNFQSRRPNTSFCFLDIRSPGLGDTAMYLCATSRDRGEGDSNQPQHFGDGTRLSIL.